This T cell receptor (beta chain) is from a study of Ad26.COV2.S vaccination and SARS-CoV-2 variants. TCRdb's table, derived via immunoSEQ multiplex PCR, lists solely in-frame clones and lacks some. The sample lists 380,000 or so clones; about 80% were seen once. CDR1 SGHVS and CDR2 FNYEAQ come from the germline V gene. V was clipped by 2 bases and J by 4 bases, with 5 bases between them. This CDR3 has 12 amino acids. The treatment here: approximately 18 received Ad26.COV2.S at low or high dose, single or two shots; 5 received placebo; per-sample allocation not given. It was on day 63 after the first vaccine or placebo injection that samples were taken.

The V and J genes are TRBV7-6 and TRBJ1-1, with unresolved D. This sequence was found in a person aged 18-65 years who received the Ad26.COV2.S COVID-19 vaccine or a placebo. The specimen comprised peripheral blood, sampled in a trial of Ad26.COV2.S vaccine versus placebo. The CDR3 DNA reads as TGTGCCAGCAGCTTATACGGCACTGAAGCTTTCTTT. Translating gives CASSLYGTEAFF.